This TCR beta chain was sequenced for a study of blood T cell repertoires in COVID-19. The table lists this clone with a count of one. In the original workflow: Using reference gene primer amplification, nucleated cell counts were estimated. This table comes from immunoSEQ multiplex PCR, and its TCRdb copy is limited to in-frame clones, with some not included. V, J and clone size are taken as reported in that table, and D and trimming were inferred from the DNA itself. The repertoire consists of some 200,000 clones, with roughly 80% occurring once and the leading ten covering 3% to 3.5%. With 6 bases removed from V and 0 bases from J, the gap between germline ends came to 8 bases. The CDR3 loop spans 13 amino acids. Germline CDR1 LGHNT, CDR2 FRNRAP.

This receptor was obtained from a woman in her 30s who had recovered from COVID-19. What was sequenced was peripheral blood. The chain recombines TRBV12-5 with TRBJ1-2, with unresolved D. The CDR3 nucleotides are TGTGCTAGTGGAATGAACACTAACTATGGCTACACCTTC. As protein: CASGMNTNYGYTF.